This T cell receptor beta chain was recorded in a study of immune cell composition in non-small cell lung cancer (dated by TCRdb to the late 2010s). Describing the broader study: Histologic subtype, mainly lung adenocarcinoma or squamous cell carcinoma, was assigned on the basis of H&E together with p63, CK5, Napsin A and TTF-1 immunohistochemistry. A few tumour specimens with TCR-beta data were of rare histological subtypes and were excluded from the subtype comparisons. TCR-beta sequencing (Adaptive Biotechnologies) was performed on around 37 paired NSCLC tumour and non-adjacent lung specimens plus 26 tumour-only specimens. For supplementary cohort #1, made up of more than eight lung adenocarcinoma cases, paired tumour/lung TCR-beta sequencing was done and TIL populations were generated so that tumour reactivity could be assessed. Here is what the overall study found, with its caveats: Tumour-associated clones >0.5% were found in nearly half of NSCLC cases, namely in more than 25% of adenocarcinomas versus around 76% of squamous carcinomas. The reactivity cohort included only 10 or so cases, and whether tumour-reactive clones share sequences with the dominant in vivo tumour-associated clones was not shown. Smoking pack-years did not significantly correlate with tumour TCR-beta clonality. In approximately 10 adenocarcinoma cases, a strong correlation was found between maximal tumour-associated clone frequency and TIL tumour reactivity, whereas no such correlation was found between overall clonality and TIL tumour reactivity. Significantly higher Top 10 clone scores and productive clonality were observed in lung squamous cell carcinoma than in lung adenocarcinoma tumours.

The CDR3, cysteine through phenylalanine, is 15 amino acids long. Of all the DNA, just the CDR3 is kept, 45 bases in frame from base 1. Deletion took 0 bases off V and 0 bases off J, with a span of 8 bases between the germline ends. The germline V gene sets CDR1 to MNHEY and CDR2 to SVGAGI. Comment on this clone: Its antigen specificity is not known. No much larger clone exists at a distance of one base, and base qualities are not known.

A two-step multiplex PCR amplified TCR-beta CDR3 regions from genomic DNA, and the second step of the PCR added Illumina-compatible adaptors. As a commercial immunoSEQ service, TCR-beta immunosequencing was carried out on an Illumina platform. The authors' pipeline ran thus. Repertoires were summarised as Top 10 Clones, the percentage of T-cell templates from the ten most frequent sequences, and productive clonality. Values of productive clonality ranged from 0 to 1, with a monoclonal population indicated by a value of 1. Tumour-associated clones, identified using log10 scatter plots, were defined as sequences that made up at least 0.1% of tumour T-cell templates and were not found in the matched non-adjacent lung. Two-group comparisons used Student's t-tests, stages used ANOVA, and relationships used linear regression, analysed in GraphPad Prism7 and R. Entries here come from immuneACCESS through TCRdb and include only in-frame sequences with V and J called. Some clones fail to appear in such tables; in the studies checked, an unresolved V gene covers under half of the shortfall, and the cause of the remainder is unknown. The D gene and trimming were derived from the DNA, and the V and J assignments and clone size from that table. The sample table shows more than 2,500 clones, and over 60% are seen once. The ten largest make up around 4.7% of the sample.

Genomic DNA was extracted with the QIAamp DNA kit from frozen aliquots of unsorted single-cell suspensions. Tumour samples were surgically resected non-small cell lung cancer tissue. Tissues were received within 2 hours of resection and processed immediately into single-cell suspensions. Tissue was mechanically dissociated and enzymatically digested with DNase I, collagenase I and hyaluronidase for 25 to 35 minutes at 37 °C, then filtered and RBC-lysed. Sequencing used lung tumor tissue. This clonotype was obtained from a human donor with non-small cell lung cancer. The chain links TRBV6-5 with TRBJ1-1; the D gene is possibly TRBD1, with 6 bases matching. The DNA reads TGTGCCAGCAGTTACTCCGGGACATTGAACACTGAAGCTTTCTTT. This sequence encodes CASSYSGTLNTEAFF.